This T cell receptor (beta chain) was identified in a study of cytomegalovirus exposure and HLA in healthy donors. V was clipped by 6 bases and J by 2 bases, with 7 bases between them. CDR3 length: 12 amino acids. The V gene's germline CDR1 is MNHEY and CDR2 SVGAGI. In the PCR, 60 Vbeta and 13 Jbeta primers were used. Profiling relied on immunoSEQ multiplex PCR, and the TCRdb table lists in-frame clones only, not all of them. The table shows some 67,000 clones, with 78% occurring only once. The source of this sequence is a man aged 40-55 years in good health and CMV-seronegative. The V and J genes are TRBV6-5 and TRBJ2-5; D unclear. Material: PBMCs. The CDR3 is CASRASQETQYF. The CDR3 DNA is TGTGCCAGCAGGGCTAGTCAAGAGACCCAGTACTTC.